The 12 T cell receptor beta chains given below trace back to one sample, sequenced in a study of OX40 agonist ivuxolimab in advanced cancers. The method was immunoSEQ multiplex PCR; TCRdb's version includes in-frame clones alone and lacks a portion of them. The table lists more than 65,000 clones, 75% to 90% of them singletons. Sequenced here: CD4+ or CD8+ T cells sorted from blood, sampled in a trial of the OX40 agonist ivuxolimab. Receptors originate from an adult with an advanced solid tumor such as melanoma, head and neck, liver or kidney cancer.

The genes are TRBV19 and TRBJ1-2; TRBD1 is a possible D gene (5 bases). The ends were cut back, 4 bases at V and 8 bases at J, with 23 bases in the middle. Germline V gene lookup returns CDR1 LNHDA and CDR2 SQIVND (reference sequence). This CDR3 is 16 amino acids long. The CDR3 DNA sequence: TGTGCCAGTAGTAACCTCCCCGGGACGTCAAACGGGGGCTACACCTTC. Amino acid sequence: CASSNLPGTSNGGYTF.

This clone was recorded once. As DNA, the CDR3 is TGTGCCAGCAGTTTAAGGCGGGAGTGGTTTGTCGGGGAGCTGTTTTTT. Translation: CASSLRREWFVGELFF. This chain connects TRBV27 to TRBJ2-2; TRBD2 matches 7 bases. Per germline, CDR1 MNHEY and CDR2 SMNVEV (reference sequence). This CDR3 has 16 amino acids. V was clipped by 2 bases and J by 7 bases; unmatched bases: 10.

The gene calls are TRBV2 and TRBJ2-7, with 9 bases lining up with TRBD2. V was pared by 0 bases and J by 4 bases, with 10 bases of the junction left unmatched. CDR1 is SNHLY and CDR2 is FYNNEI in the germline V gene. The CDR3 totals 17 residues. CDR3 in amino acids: CASSEARVGAGGYEQYF. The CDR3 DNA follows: TGTGCCAGCAGTGAAGCTAGAGTTGGGGCGGGAGGGTACGAGCAGTACTTC.

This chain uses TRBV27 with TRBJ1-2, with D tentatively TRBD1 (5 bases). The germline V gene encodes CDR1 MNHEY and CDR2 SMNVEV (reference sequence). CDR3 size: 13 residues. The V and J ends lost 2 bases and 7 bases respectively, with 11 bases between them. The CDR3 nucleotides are TGTGCCAGCAGTTTAGGGGGTGGGAGTGGCTACACCTTC. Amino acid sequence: CASSLGGGSGYTF.

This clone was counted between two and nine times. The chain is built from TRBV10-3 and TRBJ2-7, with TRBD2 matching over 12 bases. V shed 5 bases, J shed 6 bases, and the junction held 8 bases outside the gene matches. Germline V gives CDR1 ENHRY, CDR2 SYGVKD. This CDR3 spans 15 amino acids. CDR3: CAISSSSGRAGEQYF. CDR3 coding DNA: TGTGCCATCAGTTCATCTAGCGGGAGGGCGGGCGAGCAGTACTTC.

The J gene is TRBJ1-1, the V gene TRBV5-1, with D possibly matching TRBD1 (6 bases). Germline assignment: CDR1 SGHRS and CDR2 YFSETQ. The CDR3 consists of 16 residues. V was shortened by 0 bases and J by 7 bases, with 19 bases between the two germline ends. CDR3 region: CASSLARLGTSGEAFF. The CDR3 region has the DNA TGCGCCAGCAGCTTGGCTCGGCTCGGGACATCCGGTGAAGCTTTCTTT.

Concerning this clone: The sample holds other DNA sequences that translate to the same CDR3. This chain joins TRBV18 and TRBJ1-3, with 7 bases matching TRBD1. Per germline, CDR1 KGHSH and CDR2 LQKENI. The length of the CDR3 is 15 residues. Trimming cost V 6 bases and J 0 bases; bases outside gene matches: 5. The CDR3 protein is CASSSGTVSGNTIYF. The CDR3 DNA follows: TGTGCCAGCTCGTCCGGGACAGTCTCTGGAAACACCATATATTTT.

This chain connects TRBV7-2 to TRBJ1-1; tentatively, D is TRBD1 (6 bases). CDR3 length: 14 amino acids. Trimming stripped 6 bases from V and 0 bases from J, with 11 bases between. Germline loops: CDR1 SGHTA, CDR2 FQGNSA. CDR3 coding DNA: TGTGCCAGCAGGTTGGGGGGCGTGAACACTGAAGCTTTCTTT. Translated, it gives CASRLGGVNTEAFF.

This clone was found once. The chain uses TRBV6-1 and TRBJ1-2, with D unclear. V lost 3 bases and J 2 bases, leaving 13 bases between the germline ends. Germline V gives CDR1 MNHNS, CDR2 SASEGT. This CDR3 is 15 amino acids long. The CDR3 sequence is CASSERVGQNYGYTF. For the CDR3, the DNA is TGTGCCAGCAGTGAGCGCGTCGGGCAGAACTATGGCTACACCTTC.

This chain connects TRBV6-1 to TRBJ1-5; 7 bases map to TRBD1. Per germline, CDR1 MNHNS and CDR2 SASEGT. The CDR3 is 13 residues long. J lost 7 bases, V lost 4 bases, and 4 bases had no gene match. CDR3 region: CASSGQGSQPQHF. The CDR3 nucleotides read TGTGCCAGCAGTGGACAGGGCAGCCAGCCCCAGCATTTT.

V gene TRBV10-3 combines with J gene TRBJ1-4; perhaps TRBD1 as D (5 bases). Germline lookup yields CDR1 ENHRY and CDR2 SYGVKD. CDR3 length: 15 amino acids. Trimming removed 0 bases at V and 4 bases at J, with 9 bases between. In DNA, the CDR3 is TGTGCCATCAGTGAGTCGTGGGGCAGTAATGAAAAACTGTTTTTT. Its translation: CAISESWGSNEKLFF.

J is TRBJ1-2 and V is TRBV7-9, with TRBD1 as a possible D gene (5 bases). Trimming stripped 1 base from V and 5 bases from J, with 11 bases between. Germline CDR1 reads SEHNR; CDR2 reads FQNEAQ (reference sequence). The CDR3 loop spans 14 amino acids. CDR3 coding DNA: TGTGCCAGCAGCTTAGGAGTGACAGTGTATGGCTACACCTTC. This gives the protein CASSLGVTVYGYTF.